This TCR beta chain was sequenced in a study of identifying expanded T cells in peripheral blood (dated 2019 in TCRdb). Notes on the research overall: Separate aliquots of the same genomic DNA pool were sequenced to produce technical replicates, and four replicates were compared in pairs. Broad study findings and their caveats: The authors expected biological variance in healthy repertoires might increase further over much longer intervals such as months to years. Variance in clone template counts between approximately 2-week samples significantly increased with total template count across all healthy donors. Between technical replicates the binomial model flagged approximately 1.2 differentially abundant clones, whereas over around 2 weeks the binomial model flagged about 15 and over about four weeks approximately 20. The beta-binomial model significantly reduced the number of clones called differentially abundant and the false-positive rate across all healthy-donor time intervals.

No immune events such as infections were documented for the healthy donors during the collection period. To calibrate time-dependent variance in a beta-binomial model of T-cell clone differential abundance, blood repertoires from healthy donors were used as a training cohort. The training cohort comprised roughly ten healthy donors, 3 female and 7 male. Donor ages ranged from about 25 to 70 years, with an average of 43 years. Obtained from a commercial supplier, whole blood was collected from each healthy donor at three time points set approximately two weeks apart. For immunosequencing, genomic DNA was extracted from unsorted whole blood. The CDR3, cysteine through phenylalanine, is 14 amino acids long. This entry keeps only the CDR3 DNA: 42 bases, framed from base 1. From a lookup of the germline V gene, CDR1 and CDR2 are SGHTA and FQGNSA. A distance of 10 bases separates the germline ends of V and J, which lose 5 bases and 0 bases respectively.

TCRbeta CDR3 regions were profiled by bias-controlled multiplex PCR amplification of genomic DNA with the immunoSEQ Assay. In the original analysis: The absolute abundance of each unique TCRbeta CDR3 region was quantified after sequences were collapsed and filtered. Differential abundance was tested with a binomial (Fisher-equivalent) model and with a beta-binomial model adding time-dependent variance fitted from healthy donors. Clones with fewer than 5 combined templates were removed, and a clone was called differentially abundant if the clone's Benjamini-Hochberg FDR was below 0.01. Using the form v = (b*log(k)+a)^2, the beta-binomial variance was modeled as a function of the total template count across the two samples. TCRdb re-hosts the immuneACCESS table, in-frame sequences only. Its copies lack some clones; in the studies checked, an unresolved V gene accounts for under half of them, and the cause for the rest is not known. For V, J and clone size, that table is used; D and trimming come from the DNA. Within this sample are 120,000 or so clones, with around 84% of them counted one time only. Around 3.3% of the sample is taken by the ten largest.

In this sample, this clone turned up once. The clone's antigen remains unknown. No base quality information exists; no much larger clone differs at one position. The rearrangement joined TRBV7-2 to TRBJ1-2, with the D gene call left open. Source material: blood. This receptor was taken from a person aged 18 to 69 in good health. Read as DNA, the sequence is TGTGCCAGCAGCCGCCGAGAGGCTAACTATGGCTACACCTTC. It specifies CASSRREANYGYTF.